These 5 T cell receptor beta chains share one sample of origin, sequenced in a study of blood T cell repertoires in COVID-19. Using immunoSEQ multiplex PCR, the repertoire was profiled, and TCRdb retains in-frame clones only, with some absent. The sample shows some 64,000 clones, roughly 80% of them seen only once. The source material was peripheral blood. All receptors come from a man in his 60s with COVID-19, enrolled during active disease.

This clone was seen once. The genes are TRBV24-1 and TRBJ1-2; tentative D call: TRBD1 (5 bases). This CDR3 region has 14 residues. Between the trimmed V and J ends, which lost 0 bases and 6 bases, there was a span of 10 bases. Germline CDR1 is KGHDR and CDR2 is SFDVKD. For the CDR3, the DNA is TGTGCCACCAGTGATTTGCAGGGATCTCATGGCTACACCTTC. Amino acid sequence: CATSDLQGSHGYTF.

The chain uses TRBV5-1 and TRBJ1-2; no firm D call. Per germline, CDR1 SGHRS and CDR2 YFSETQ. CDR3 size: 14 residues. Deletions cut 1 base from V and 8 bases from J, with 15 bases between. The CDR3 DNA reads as TGCGCCAGCAGCTTGATTTCAGGAGCGGACGGCTACACCTTC. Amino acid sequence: CASSLISGADGYTF.

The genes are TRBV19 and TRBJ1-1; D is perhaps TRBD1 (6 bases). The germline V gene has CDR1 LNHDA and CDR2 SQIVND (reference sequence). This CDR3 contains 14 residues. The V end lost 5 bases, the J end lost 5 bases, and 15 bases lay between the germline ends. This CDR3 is CASSGPGEGTEAFF. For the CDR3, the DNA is TGTGCCAGTAGTGGGCCAGGGGAGGGGACTGAAGCTTTCTTT.

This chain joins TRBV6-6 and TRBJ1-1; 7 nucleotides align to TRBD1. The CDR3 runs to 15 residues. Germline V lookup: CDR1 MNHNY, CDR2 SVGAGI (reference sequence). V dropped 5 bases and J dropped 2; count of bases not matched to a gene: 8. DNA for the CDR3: TGTGCCAGCAGTGACCAGGGACAGCAAAACACTGAAGCTTTCTTT. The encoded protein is CASSDQGQQNTEAFF.

The CDR3 here is CASGTSGSSDIQYF. The CDR3 coding sequence is TGTGCCAGCGGGACTAGCGGGAGTTCTGACATTCAGTACTTC. The gene calls are TRBV13 and TRBJ2-4; TRBD2 aligns across 14 bases. Germline loops: CDR1 PRHDT, CDR2 FYEKMQ (reference sequence). The trim removed 8 bases at V and 8 bases at J, leaving 5 bases unmatched. CDR3 length equals 14 residues.